This T cell receptor (beta chain) was documented in a study of graft-versus-host responses after intestinal transplantation. About the research overall: Recipients obtained multivisceral, liver-intestinal, or isolated intestinal transplants. After anti-thymocyte globulin induction, recipients took tacrolimus and steroids for three to four years.

Repertoires were generated with immunoSEQ multiplex PCR, while TCRdb's copy carries only in-frame clones and drops some. The repertoire holds 1,500 to 2,000 clones, with over 35% as singletons. Responders labeled with CFSE (200,000) were plated with 200,000 irradiated, violet-dye-labeled stimulators. V was clipped by 5 bases and J by 4 bases, with 15 bases between them. Germline V gives CDR1 SQVTM, CDR2 ANQGSEA. This CDR3 spans 13 amino acids. Findings and caveats of the study: GvH clones appeared in recipient marrow, some first in ileum or blood. Early post-transplant HvG declines were associated with peak circulating GvH clone levels.

The material was alloreactive CD8+ T cells from a mixed lymphocyte reaction culture, obtained before transplantation. Subset of the sample: CFSE-low proliferating T cells sorted from approximately 6-day pre-transplant mixed lymphocyte reaction (GvH or HvG direction). The clonotype comes from a human patient who was an organ donor for intestinal transplantation. This chain links TRBV29-1 with TRBJ2-7; the D gene could be TRBD1 or TRBD2 (5 bases each). The CDR3 nucleotides read TGCAGCGTTCTCTTGCAGGGAGCTTACGAGCAGTACTTC. Amino acids: CSVLLQGAYEQYF.